This T cell receptor (beta chain) was captured by sequencing in a study of graft-versus-host responses after intestinal transplantation (dated by TCRdb to the early 2020s). About the investigation overall: The transplants that recipients got were multivisceral, liver-intestinal, or isolated intestinal. All recipients received anti-thymocyte globulin induction followed by maintenance tacrolimus and steroids for roughly 3 years. Alloreactive clones were identified by sequencing pre-transplant mixed lymphocyte reaction products and comparing these products with unstimulated pre-transplant donor and recipient T cells. Rather than going through the commercial service, samples from a few later patients were sequenced in-house on an Illumina MiSeq and processed with MiXCR. Bulk TCR-beta CDR3 sequencing was used to track graft-versus-host and host-versus-graft alloreactive T cell clones in the graft, circulation and bone marrow after intestinal transplantation. Donor T cell macrochimerism was defined as a peak of at least 4% donor T cells among recipient peripheral blood mononuclear cells. A cohort of around 25 intestinal transplant recipients, including one retransplant, was enrolled, and 3 patients lacking pretransplant specimens were excluded. Results the study describes overall, beyond this receptor: GvH clones were detected in recipient bone marrow, and some of these GvH clones were observed earlier in ileal mucosa or blood, consistent with an intestinal mucosal origin. Early after transplant, peak levels of circulating GvH clones were associated with declines in HvG clones. In the allografts of patients with donor T cell macrochimerism, GvH to HvG T cell clonal ratios were high. The conclusions were limited by the relatively low number and heterogeneity of the intestinal transplant patients.

CDR1 is given as PRHDT and CDR2 as FYEKMQ, both from the germline V gene (reference sequence). From the cysteine through the phenylalanine, the CDR3 covers 15 amino acids. The retained sequence is limited to the CDR3, 45 bases, with the frame set at the first base. Dithiothreitol, EDTA incubations and collagenase D digestion were used to isolate intraepithelial and lamina propria lymphocytes from graft specimens. Bulk TCR-beta sequencing was performed on serial intestinal graft biopsy specimens collected as late as 600 days after transplant. On this clone itself: Its binding antigen is unknown. Qualities for individual bases were not recorded, and no much larger clone is one base off.

Library construction relied on the immunoSEQ multiplex PCR assay. For most patients, high-throughput TCR-beta CDR3 sequencing of genomic DNA was performed by Adaptive Biotechnologies. In the source study's methods: Adaptive's ImmunoSEQ software supplied the TCR sequencing data for around 19 patients, while MiXCR and VDJtools were used to process a few other patients. CDR3 nucleotide sequences shared between donor and recipient were removed because the origin of such sequences could not be assigned. To be classed as alloreactive, a clone needed at least 2-fold expansion over unstimulated cells and a minimum CFSE-low frequency of 0.002% (template counts) or 0.001% (read counts). Clones detected in sequenced pre-transplant spleen, lymph node, or MLR CFSE-low populations of the donor or recipient were defined as mappable. The cumulative frequency of alloreactive clones was calculated as a percentage of all sequences, weighted by copy number. The source is immuneACCESS, and TCRdb retained only in-frame sequences with V and J called. Part of the clones is not carried over; for the studies checked, unresolved V genes explain less than half of this, and the remainder is unexplained. V and J calls and clone size are as listed in that table; D and trimming were resolved from the DNA. The sample table holds about 17,000 clones, of which 60% to 85% were seen once. 7% to 8% of the sample is held by the ten biggest clonotypes.

This receptor was identified in a human patient who received an intestinal transplant, so some T cells may come from the graft donor. This sample comprised ileum tissue, obtained roughly 450 days after intestinal transplant. The V and J genes are TRBV13 and TRBJ2-5; 8 nucleotides in the junction match TRBD1. The end of the DNA aligns better with TRBJ2-7, so the J call may be wrong. The CDR3 reads CASSLDGTGAYEQYF. The DNA sequence reads TGTGCCAGCAGCTTAGACGGGACAGGAGCCTACGAGCAGTACTTC.